The clone carrying this TCR beta chain was observed a few times. No antigen is known for it. The germline CDR1 and CDR2 sequences are LNHNV and YYDKDF (reference sequence). The ends lost 1 base at V and 0 bases at J; junction bases unmatched: 0. The CDR3 has 16 residues. The method was immunoSEQ multiplex PCR; TCRdb's version includes in-frame clones alone and lacks a portion of them. This sample has 10,000 to 15,000 clones, with roughly two thirds found just once. Before and after PD-1 blockade, biopsies were collected from the same primary tumor site. This sample stems from a study of T cells in tumors after PD-1 blockade. The study, taken as a whole, reports: Clonal replacement, not reinvigoration, is suggested for expanded exhausted CD8+ clones after therapy.

The sample was tumor tissue, taken before anti-PD-1 treatment. The V gene is TRBV15, the J gene TRBJ1-4; TRBD1 matches 9 bases. The receptor was derived from a human donor with basal cell carcinoma. DNA of the CDR3: TGTGCCACCAGCAGAGGGACAGGGGCAACTAATGAAAAACTGTTTTTT. It codes for CATSRGTGATNEKLFF.